One sample yielded the 8 T cell receptor beta chains listed below, sequenced in a study of blood T cell repertoires in COVID-19. Sequencing used immunoSEQ multiplex PCR; TCRdb keeps in-frame clones, though not all of them. The repertoire holds over 150,000 clones, with more than 65% as singletons. Material for sequencing was peripheral blood. Source of these receptors: a man in his sixties or seventies with active or convalescent COVID-19.

This chain uses TRBV5-1 with TRBJ2-6, with D hard to call. In germline, CDR1 is SGHRS, CDR2 YFSETQ. The V end lost 0 bases, the J end lost 1 base, and 5 bases lay between the germline ends. The CDR3 has 15 residues. The CDR3 region is CASSLVPSGANVLTF. CDR3 in DNA: TGCGCCAGCAGCTTGGTCCCATCTGGGGCCAACGTCCTGACTTTC.

The chain recombines TRBV9 with TRBJ2-2; 10 bases align to TRBD2. The CDR3 runs 16 residues. The ends lost 0 bases at V and 5 bases at J; junction bases unmatched: 4. The germline V gene encodes CDR1 SGDLS and CDR2 YYNGEE. The CDR3, as DNA: TGTGCCAGCAGCGTAGGGACTAGCGGTTATACCGGGGAGCTGTTTTTT. It specifies CASSVGTSGYTGELFF.

The rearrangement joins TRBV30 to TRBJ1-1, with a tentative D call TRBD1 (6 bases). The CDR3 has 15 residues. V shed 0 bases and J shed 1 base, with 12 bases lying between them. CDR1 is GTSNPN, CDR2 SVGIG, per germline (reference sequence). The CDR3 DNA reads as TGTGCCTGGAGTGTACGGACAGCCAAGAACACTGAAGCTTTCTTT. This gives the protein CAWSVRTAKNTEAFF.

About this clone: This CDR3 is also generated by other DNA sequences in the sample. This rearrangement joins TRBV7-2 to TRBJ2-7; 12 bases match TRBD2. The CDR3 has 14 amino acids. CDR1 and CDR2 (germline): SGHTA, FQGNSA. The ends lost 7 bases at V and 7 bases at J; junction bases unmatched: 8. The CDR3 loop is CASKLAGGPGEQYF. The CDR3 nucleotides are TGTGCCAGCAAACTAGCGGGGGGCCCGGGGGAGCAGTACTTC.

The V and J genes are TRBV12-3 or TRBV12-4 and TRBJ1-2; no clear D gene. The CDR3 is made up of 12 amino acids. Deletions cut 3 bases from V and 7 bases from J, with 9 bases between. The CDR3 here is CASSFEDTGYTF. CDR3 nucleotide sequence: TGTGCCAGCAGTTTCGAGGATACTGGCTACACCTTC.

V and J are TRBV18 and TRBJ2-6; 9 bases match TRBD1. The CDR3 is made up of 16 amino acids. The V gene's germline CDR1 is KGHSH and CDR2 LQKENI. V lost 4 bases, J lost 4 bases, and 5 bases stayed unmatched. In DNA, the CDR3 is TGTGCCAGCTCACACGGGACAGGGACCGGGGCCAACGTCCTGACTTTC. It is translated as CASSHGTGTGANVLTF.

Only a few counts were recorded for this clone. The rearrangement links TRBV14 to TRBJ1-1; perhaps TRBD1 as D (5 bases). Deletions cut 3 bases from V and 3 bases from J, with 14 bases between. The CDR3 has 15 amino acids. Germline V CDR1 and CDR2: SGHDN, FVKESK. CDR3 region: CASSQAGWGYTEAFF. The CDR3 DNA reads TGTGCCAGCAGCCAGGCAGGGTGGGGATACACTGAAGCTTTCTTT.

V gene TRBV5-1 combines with J gene TRBJ1-6; 8 positions match TRBD1. This CDR3 is 15 amino acids long. The trim removed 0 bases at V and 6 bases at J, leaving 2 bases unmatched. Germline V gene sequence: CDR1 SGHRS, CDR2 YFSETQ. CDR3 in amino acids: CASSLGQGSNSPLHF. In DNA, the CDR3 is TGCGCCAGCAGCTTGGGACAGGGGTCTAATTCACCCCTCCACTTT.